Detailed here is one TCR beta chain. Its antigen remains unidentified. Sequencing was performed with immunoSEQ multiplex PCR; in TCRdb, only in-frame clones are kept and a portion is missing. Found here are roughly 70,000 clones, 85% of them singletons; the top ten hold 0.5% to 0.55%. Germline CDR1 reads LNHDA; CDR2 reads SQIVND (reference sequence). V lost 7 bases, J lost 6 bases, and 18 bases lay in between. The CDR3 spans 15 residues. This sample was included in a study of OX40 agonist ivuxolimab in advanced cancers. Overall study: Each patient was given ivuxolimab into a vein every 2 weeks, at 0.01 to 10 mg/kg. Prior checkpoint blockade (anti-PD-1, anti-PD-L1 or anti-CTLA-4) was permitted; approximately 40% had it.

General study points: The authors did not determine the antigen specificity of the expanded peripheral T cells. Among the least clonally expanded were partial responders at 0.1-3.0 mg/kg.

The receptor was isolated from an adult with an advanced solid tumor such as melanoma, head and neck, liver or kidney cancer. V gene TRBV19 combines with J gene TRBJ2-2; D possibly corresponds to TRBD2 (5 bases). Sequenced material: CD4+ or CD8+ T cells sorted from blood, taken in a trial of the OX40 agonist ivuxolimab. The CDR3 nucleotides read TGTGCCAGTACCCCCAGCCCGGGAAACGCCGGGGAGCTGTTTTTT. Residues: CASTPSPGNAGELFF.